One and the same sample provided the 28 T cell receptor beta chains below, sequenced in a study of blood T cell repertoires in COVID-19. Profiling relied on immunoSEQ multiplex PCR, and the TCRdb table lists in-frame clones only, not all of them. This sample has around 250,000 clones, with around four fifths found just once. The sequenced sample consisted of peripheral blood. The origin of the receptors is a man aged 60 to 75 who had recovered from COVID-19.

This clone was observed a handful of times. This chain joins TRBV30 and TRBJ1-1; 10 positions agree with TRBD1. Looked up from germline, CDR1 is GTSNPN and CDR2 is SVGIG (reference sequence). After removal of 8 bases from V and 7 bases from J, the junction contained 10 bases not matched to a gene. The CDR3 consists of 13 residues. CDR3 sequence reads: CARTGTGELEAFF. CDR3 DNA: TGTGCCCGAACCGGGACAGGGGAACTTGAAGCTTTCTTT.

This sequence joins TRBV13 and TRBJ1-6; 8 bases map to TRBD1. The germline CDR1 and CDR2 sequences are PRHDT and FYEKMQ (reference sequence). CDR3 size: 15 residues. Trimming at V came to 6 bases and at J to 10 bases, leaving 11 bases not matched to a gene. Here the CDR3 reads CASRQTGTGDSPLHF. CDR3 nucleotides: TGTGCCAGCAGGCAAACCGGGACAGGCGACTCACCCCTCCACTTT. Together with reference TRBV13 and TRBJ1-6, the CDR3 gives the full variable domain: AAGVIQSPRHLIKEKRETATLKCYPIPRHDTVYWYQQGPGQDPQFLISFYEKMQSDKGSIPDRFSAQQFSDYHSELNMSSLELGDSALYFCASRQTGTGDSPLHFGNGTRLTVT.

V gene TRBV27 combines with J gene TRBJ2-2; D call uncertain. V gave up 3 bases and J gave up 8 bases, with 4 bases separating them. The germline V gene encodes CDR1 MNHEY and CDR2 SMNVEV (reference sequence). The CDR3 has 11 amino acids. In DNA, the CDR3 is TGTGCCAGCAGTTTGACAGGGGAGCTGTTTTTT. Translated, it gives CASSLTGELFF.

This chain uses TRBV20-1 with TRBJ2-5, with TRBD2 as a possible D gene (6 bases). The V and J ends lost 6 bases and 7 bases respectively, with 12 bases between them. The CDR3 length is 11 residues. Per the germline V gene, CDR1 is DFQATT and CDR2 is SNEGSKA (reference sequence). As DNA, the CDR3 is TGCAGTGCACGACTAGTGGTGACCCAGTACTTC. This encodes CSARLVVTQYF.

The rearrangement joins TRBV19 to TRBJ2-1, with D perhaps matching TRBD2 (6 bases). Between the trimmed V and J ends, which lost 5 bases and 0 bases, there was a span of 11 bases. The CDR3 contains 15 residues. Per the germline V gene, CDR1 is LNHDA and CDR2 is SQIVND (reference sequence). The CDR3 is CASSGGKGSYNEQFF. CDR3 DNA sequence: TGTGCCAGTAGTGGCGGGAAGGGCTCCTACAATGAGCAGTTCTTC. Complete variable domain (other parts from reference TRBV19 and TRBJ2-1): DGGITQSPKYLFRKEGQNVTLSCEQNLNHDAMYWYRQDPGQGLRLIYYSQIVNDFQKGDIAEGYSVSREKKESFPLTVTSAQKNPTAFYLCASSGGKGSYNEQFFGPGTRLTVL.

A remark on this clone: A junction end diverges from the germline sequence, so it may reflect a read error. The J gene is TRBJ2-2, the V gene TRBV3-1 (or the pseudogene TRBV3-2), with D possibly being TRBD1 (6 bases). The V gene's germline CDR1 is LGHDT and CDR2 YNNKEL (reference sequence). This CDR3 comprises 16 residues. CDR3 region: CASRQGDNFGTGELFF. The CDR3, as DNA: TGTGCCAGCAGGCAAGGGGACAATTTTGGCACCGGGGAGCTGTTTTTT.

This chain uses TRBV5-4 with TRBJ1-5; D not certain. The CDR3 has 13 residues. V lost 2 bases to trimming and J lost 1 base, with 4 bases between them. In germline, CDR1 is SGHNT, CDR2 YYREEE (reference sequence). CDR3 sequence reads: CASSFGSNQPQHF. In DNA form, the CDR3 reads TGTGCCAGCAGCTTCGGGAGCAATCAGCCCCAGCATTTT. Together with reference TRBV5-4 and TRBJ1-5, the CDR3 gives the full variable domain: ETGVTQSPTHLIKTRGQQVTLRCSSQSGHNTVSWYQQALGQGPQFIFQYYREEENGRGNFPPRFSGLQFPNYSSELNVNALELDDSALYLCASSFGSNQPQHFGDGTRLSIL.

The chain has TRBV20-1 and TRBJ2-1, with a weak D call TRBD2 (5 bases). Germline-derived CDR1 and CDR2 are DFQATT and SNEGSKA (reference sequence). Trimming left V 7 bases short and J 7 bases short, with 11 bases between. The CDR3 totals 11 residues. The DNA of the CDR3 is TGCAGTGGGGAGAGCGGTAATGAGCAGTTCTTC. This translates into CSGESGNEQFF.

The chain recombines TRBV24-1 with TRBJ2-2; the D gene is possibly TRBD2 (6 bases). The germline V and J ends were trimmed by 5 bases and 1 base, with 10 bases remaining between them. The CDR3 contains 15 residues. From germline, CDR1 is KGHDR and CDR2 SFDVKD. The CDR3 region has the DNA TGTGCCACCAGTGCGGGACTTTTGAACACCGGGGAGCTGTTTTTT. Translation gives CATSAGLLNTGELFF.

This chain connects TRBV7-2 to TRBJ2-5; TRBD2 matches at 8 bases. J was trimmed by 5 bases and V by 5 bases; bases with no gene match: 13. The germline CDR1 and CDR2 sequences are SGHTA and FQGNSA. The CDR3 contains 16 residues. Here the CDR3 reads CASSRGAGGAGETQYF. The DNA for the CDR3 is TGTGCCAGCAGCCGTGGGGCGGGGGGTGCAGGGGAGACCCAGTACTTC.

The V call is TRBV19, the J call TRBJ2-1; D might be TRBD2 (7 bases). The V gene lost 3 bases and the J gene lost 0 bases, with 21 bases spanning the gap. The germline gives CDR1 LNHDA, CDR2 SQIVND (reference sequence). The CDR3 is 19 residues long. The CDR3 is CASSIETSGGLLSYNEQFF. In DNA form, the CDR3 reads TGTGCCAGTAGTATCGAAACCTCGGGGGGCCTACTCTCCTACAATGAGCAGTTCTTC. Filled out from reference TRBV19 and TRBJ2-1, the complete variable domain reads DGGITQSPKYLFRKEGQNVTLSCEQNLNHDAMYWYRQDPGQGLRLIYYSQIVNDFQKGDIAEGYSVSREKKESFPLTVTSAQKNPTAFYLCASSIETSGGLLSYNEQFFGPGTRLTVL.

V usage is TRBV19 and J usage is TRBJ1-6, with 8 bases lining up with TRBD1. The CDR3 is 15 residues long. Trimming cost V 6 bases and J 6 bases; bases outside gene matches: 7. Germline values: CDR1 LNHDA, CDR2 SQIVND (reference sequence). In nucleotides, the CDR3 is TGTGCCAGTAGGAGGACAGGGAGAAGTAATTCACCCCTCCACTTT. Its translation: CASRRTGRSNSPLHF.

This chain links TRBV7-2 with TRBJ2-3; D perhaps matches TRBD1 (6 bases). V was pared by 4 bases and J by 4 bases, with 15 bases between. Per the germline V gene, CDR1 is SGHTA and CDR2 is FQGNSA. The CDR3 extends over 15 amino acids. The DNA for the CDR3 is TGTGCCAGCAGCTCGTCAAACAGGGCTTCAGATACGCAGTATTTT. Translation gives CASSSSNRASDTQYF. The variable domain in full, completed from reference TRBV7-2 and TRBJ2-3, reads GAGVSQSPSNKVTEKGKDVELRCDPISGHTALYWYRQSLGQGLEFLIYFQGNSAPDKSGLPSDRFSAERTGGSVSTLTIQRTQQEDSAVYLCASSSSNRASDTQYFGPGTRLTVL.

The gene calls are TRBV9 and TRBJ2-3; D possibly corresponds to TRBD1 (6 bases). CDR1 SGDLS and CDR2 YYNGEE come from the germline V gene. This CDR3 contains 15 residues. The V gene lost 0 bases and the J gene lost 1 base, with 9 bases spanning the gap. The CDR3 protein is CASSVAAGGTDTQYF. The CDR3 DNA reads as TGTGCCAGCAGCGTAGCCGCAGGGGGCACAGATACGCAGTATTTT.

The chain couples TRBV29-1 to TRBJ2-5, with D uncertain. From germline, CDR1 is SQVTM and CDR2 ANQGSEA. CDR3 length: 10 residues. Trimming cost V 6 bases and J 7 bases, with 9 bases left between them. The DNA for the CDR3 is TGCAGCGTCATGCTCGGGACCCAGTACTTC. It yields the protein CSVMLGTQYF.

The chain has TRBV6-2 or TRBV6-3 and TRBJ2-4; D call uncertain. CDR1 is MNHEY and CDR2 is SVGEGT in the germline V gene. V lost 4 bases to trimming and J lost 0 bases, with 22 bases between them. This CDR3 is 19 amino acids long. The CDR3 region has the DNA TGTGCCAGCAGTTCCGTCGGGTCTGCGCGGTCCGTAGCCAAAAACATTCAGTACTTC. It codes for CASSSVGSARSVAKNIQYF.

The chain uses TRBV5-1 and TRBJ2-2; 8 bases agree with TRBD2. Germline CDR1 is SGHRS and CDR2 is YFSETQ. V gave up 0 bases and J gave up 1 base; unmatched junction bases: 2. This CDR3 has 16 amino acids. The CDR3 loop reads CASSLVLAGNTGELFF. Here the CDR3 DNA reads TGCGCCAGCAGCTTGGTTCTAGCGGGGAACACCGGGGAGCTGTTTTTT.

This chain uses TRBV28 with TRBJ1-5; a weak D match, TRBD1 (5 bases). CDR3 length: 13 amino acids. Trimming removed 10 bases at V and 6 bases at J, with 16 bases between. Germline CDR1 MDHEN, CDR2 SYDVKM. The CDR3 spells CAIQLGAGQPQHF. In DNA form, the CDR3 reads TGTGCCATCCAGCTAGGGGCCGGTCAGCCCCAGCATTTT.

This clone was seen once. The chain carries TRBV7-9 and TRBJ2-1; TRBD2 matches at 7 bases. After removal of 5 bases from V and 3 bases from J, the junction contained 7 bases not matched to a gene. The CDR3 has 15 amino acids. Per germline, CDR1 SEHNR and CDR2 FQNEAQ (reference sequence). In DNA form, the CDR3 reads TGTGCCAGCAGCACGATACTAGCGTTCTACAATGAGCAGTTCTTC. This gives the protein CASSTILAFYNEQFF.

V gene TRBV7-6 combines with J gene TRBJ2-7, with 9 bases identical to TRBD2. J lost 4 bases, V lost 4 bases, and 5 bases had no gene match. Germline V lookup: CDR1 SGHVS, CDR2 FNYEAQ. The CDR3 totals 14 residues. DNA of the CDR3: TGTGCCAGCAGCTCGACTAGCGGAGTATACGAGCAGTACTTC. This sequence encodes CASSSTSGVYEQYF.

V usage is TRBV5-6 and J usage is TRBJ2-7, with 8 bases fitting TRBD1. Germline V gene sequence: CDR1 SGHDT, CDR2 YYEEEE. This CDR3 has 13 amino acids. The V and J ends lost 4 bases and 3 bases, in that order; junction bases with no gene match: 3. CDR3 loop: CASSLDRVYEQYF. DNA of the CDR3: TGTGCCAGCAGCCTGGACAGGGTCTACGAGCAGTACTTC.

V gene TRBV5-6 combines with J gene TRBJ2-5; TRBD1 matches at 8 bases. With V trimmed by 7 bases and J by 1 base, 9 bases remained unmatched. Germline lookup yields CDR1 SGHDT and CDR2 YYEEEE. This CDR3 spans 15 amino acids. CDR3 bases: TGTGCCAGCGGGGACAGGAGACGACTCCAAGAGACCCAGTACTTC. Translated, it gives CASGDRRRLQETQYF.

This chain joins TRBV7-9 and TRBJ1-2; 9 nucleotides match TRBD1. In germline, CDR1 is SEHNR, CDR2 FQNEAQ (reference sequence). CDR3 length: 16 amino acids. V was clipped by 4 bases and J by 4 bases; unmatched bases: 10. The CDR3 protein is CASSSGADRGTYGYTF. The CDR3 bases are TGTGCCAGCAGCTCGGGAGCGGACAGGGGCACCTATGGCTACACCTTC.

This chain links TRBV9 with TRBJ2-3; D possibly corresponds to TRBD1 (5 bases). The germline V gene encodes CDR1 SGDLS and CDR2 YYNGEE. The ends were cut back, 3 bases at V and 0 bases at J, with 11 bases in the middle. The CDR3 totals 15 residues. The CDR3 spells CASSATGPSTDTQYF. The CDR3 DNA sequence: TGTGCCAGCAGCGCCACAGGTCCTAGCACAGATACGCAGTATTTT.

CDR3 protein: CSVDGTGGTYEQYF. The CDR3 DNA reads TGCAGCGTTGACGGGACAGGGGGCACCTACGAGCAGTACTTC. The chain links TRBV29-1 to TRBJ2-7, with 12 bases aligning to TRBD1. The CDR3 is 14 residues long. CDR1 SQVTM and CDR2 ANQGSEA come from the germline V gene. V trimming: 3 bases; J trimming: 2 bases; junction bases outside the gene matches: 2.

The chain carries TRBV7-2 and TRBJ2-4, with D possibly matching TRBD2 (5 bases). Germline CDR1 reads SGHTA; CDR2 reads FQGNSA. CDR3 length equals 14 residues. Trimming stripped 5 bases from V and 7 bases from J, with 15 bases between. Here the CDR3 reads CASSPDGVMNIQYF. CDR3 nucleotide sequence: TGTGCCAGCAGCCCTGACGGGGTTATGAACATTCAGTACTTC.

The genes are TRBV5-1 and TRBJ1-4, with 7 bases that match TRBD1. Trimming at V came to 4 bases and at J to 5 bases, leaving 5 bases not matched to a gene. The germline V gene has CDR1 SGHRS and CDR2 YFSETQ. This CDR3 comprises 14 residues. CDR3 bases: TGCGCCAGCAGCGATACAGGGGTAAATGAAAAACTGTTTTTT. Protein product: CASSDTGVNEKLFF.

Turning to this clone: The same CDR3 can be traced to other DNA sequences in this sample. V and J are TRBV10-3 and TRBJ2-3, with 15 positions matching TRBD2. This CDR3 has 16 residues. The V and J ends lost 2 bases and 6 bases, in that order; junction bases with no gene match: 3. Germline assignment: CDR1 ENHRY and CDR2 SYGVKD. CDR3 in amino acids: CAISEGLAGGSDTQYF. For the CDR3, the DNA is TGTGCCATCAGTGAGGGACTAGCGGGGGGGAGCGATACGCAGTATTTT.